The count of the clone carrying this T cell receptor (beta chain) is one. What it binds is unknown. The record originates from a study of shared clonotypes between healthy human individuals. General study findings and limits: Generation probabilities were higher for clonotypes shared across all four sorted-subset donors than for unshared ones.

The table came from immunoSEQ multiplex PCR; TCRdb's copy has only in-frame clones and leaves some out. The profile covers roughly 86,000 clones, with 68% appearing a single time and approximately 46% taken by the ten largest. This sequence was found in a man aged 30-40 years in good health. The sample was memory CD8+ T cells sorted from blood. Subset in this sample: CD45RO+ cells pooled with CCR7-negative TemRA cells.

The CDR3 region has the DNA TGTGCCAGCAGCTCCGGGACTAGGGGTTCCTACGAGCAGTACTTC. Protein sequence: CASSSGTRGSYEQYF. The chain employs TRBV7-6 and TRBJ2-7; 8 bases match TRBD2. The germline gives CDR1 SGHVS, CDR2 FNYEAQ. The CDR3 loop spans 15 amino acids. V lost 4 bases to trimming and J lost 1 base; unmatched junction nucleotides: 6.